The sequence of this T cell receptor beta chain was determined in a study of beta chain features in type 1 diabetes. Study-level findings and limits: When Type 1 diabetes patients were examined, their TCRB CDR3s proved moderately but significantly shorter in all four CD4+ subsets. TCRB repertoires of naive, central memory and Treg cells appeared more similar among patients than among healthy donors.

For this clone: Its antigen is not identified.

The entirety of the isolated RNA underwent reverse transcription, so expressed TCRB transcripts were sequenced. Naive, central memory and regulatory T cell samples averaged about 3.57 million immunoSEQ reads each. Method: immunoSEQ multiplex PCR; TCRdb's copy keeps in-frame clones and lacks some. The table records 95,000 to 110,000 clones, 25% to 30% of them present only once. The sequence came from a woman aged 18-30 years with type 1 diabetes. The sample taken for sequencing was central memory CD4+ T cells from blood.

CDR3 in DNA: TGCGCCAGCAGCTTGGCCGCAGGGCGGGGTGAAAAACTGTTTTTT. It codes for CASSLAAGRGEKLFF. The V and J genes are TRBV5-1 and TRBJ1-4; D is perhaps TRBD1 (5 bases). Looked up from germline, CDR1 is SGHRS and CDR2 is YFSETQ. V was pared by 0 bases and J by 7 bases, with 13 bases between. This CDR3 comprises 15 residues. Combining the CDR3 with reference TRBV5-1 and TRBJ1-4 gives the whole variable domain KAGVTQTPRYLIKTRGQQVTLSCSPISGHRSVSWYQQTPGQGLQFLFEYFSETQRNKGNFPGRFSGRQFSNSRSEMNVSTLELGDSALYLCASSLAAGRGEKLFFGSGTQLSVL.